The rows below give T cell receptor beta chains drawn from one sample of a study of T cell responses to AZD1222 COVID-19 vaccine. Clones were read by immunoSEQ multiplex PCR, and TCRdb kept only the in-frame ones, dropping some. The data show some 150,000 clones, over 75% seen once. The sequenced sample was peripheral blood, obtained 28 days after the second dose of the MenACWY control vaccine. All receptors come from an adult who received the MenACWY meningococcal vaccine as a control. Each CDR3 is given with its conserved first and last residue. The order of the fields is V gene, clone size, D gene, J gene, CDR3 protein, CDR3 DNA. A D gene is named only where the DNA matches it firmly. Where a row states a size, it is once, few, many or the class of an expanded clone; other rows omit it.

V: TRBV6-6
size: .
D: TRBD1
J: TRBJ2-5
CDR3: CASRSRQGWETQYF
DNA: TGTGCCAGCAGATCACGACAGGGATGGGAGACCCAGTACTTC

V: TRBV19
size: .
D: TRBD1
J: TRBJ1-1
CDR3: CASRSQGQGHEAFF
DNA: TGTGCCAGTAGATCCCAGGGACAGGGGCATGAAGCTTTCTTT

V: TRBV5-8
size: few
D: .
J: TRBJ1-1
CDR3: CASTLNPQGIEAFF
DNA: TGTGCCAGCACCCTTAATCCCCAAGGGATTGAAGCTTTCTTT

V: TRBV11-3
size: .
D: .
J: TRBJ2-6
CDR3: CASSFPAVSGANVLTF
DNA: TGTGCCAGCAGCTTCCCGGCCGTCTCTGGGGCCAACGTCCTGACTTTC

V: TRBV9
size: .
D: TRBD1
J: TRBJ1-1
CDR3: CASSGKTGGVTEAFF
DNA: TGTGCCAGCAGCGGAAAGACAGGGGGCGTCACTGAAGCTTTCTTT

V: TRBV6-5
size: .
D: .
J: TRBJ1-2
CDR3: CASSTGWDYGYTF
DNA: TGTGCCAGCAGTACGGGCTGGGACTATGGCTACACCTTC

V: TRBV2
size: few
D: .
J: TRBJ1-5
CDR3: CASRISNQPQHF
DNA: TGTGCCAGCCGCATTAGCAATCAGCCCCAGCATTTT

V: TRBV7-2
size: .
D: TRBD2
J: TRBJ2-5
CDR3: CASSLGLAAETQYF
DNA: TGTGCCAGCAGCCTAGGACTAGCGGCAGAGACCCAGTACTTC

V: TRBV5-1
size: .
D: .
J: TRBJ2-2
CDR3: CASSRARGPNTGELFF
DNA: TGCGCCAGCAGCCGAGCCAGGGGCCCGAACACCGGGGAGCTGTTTTTT

V: TRBV7-2
size: .
D: TRBD1
J: TRBJ1-2
CDR3: CASSFTDRGLGYTF
DNA: TGTGCCAGCAGCTTCACCGACAGGGGGCTCGGCTACACCTTC

V: TRBV3-1/TRBV3-2
size: .
D: .
J: TRBJ1-5
CDR3: CASSQETGPQHF
DNA: TGTGCCAGCAGCCAAGAAACCGGTCCCCAGCATTTT

V: TRBV18
size: .
D: .
J: TRBJ1-2
CDR3: CASSPPSWGYGYTF
DNA: TGTGCCAGCTCACCACCGAGTTGGGGCTATGGCTACACCTTC

V: TRBV29-1
size: .
D: .
J: TRBJ2-5
CDR3: CSVPVGAIQETQYF
DNA: TGCAGCGTCCCAGTAGGGGCTATACAAGAGACCCAGTACTTC

V: TRBV2
size: once
D: .
J: TRBJ1-2
CDR3: CASSDGAGTGYTF
DNA: TGTGCCAGCAGTGATGGGGCGGGAACTGGCTACACCTTC

V: TRBV2
size: .
D: TRBD1
J: TRBJ1-2
CDR3: CASSLSTGATGYTF
DNA: TGTGCCAGCAGCCTCTCAACAGGGGCAACCGGCTACACCTTC

V: TRBV5-1
size: few
D: .
J: TRBJ2-3
CDR3: CASSSDSSTDTQYF
DNA: TGCGCCAGCAGCTCAGATTCTAGCACAGATACGCAGTATTTT

V: TRBV9
size: .
D: .
J: TRBJ1-1
CDR3: CASSLMGGDDTEAFF
DNA: TGTGCCAGCAGCTTAATGGGTGGGGATGACACTGAAGCTTTCTTT

V: TRBV24-1
size: once
D: TRBD1
J: TRBJ2-1
CDR3: CATSDPGTVTYNEQFF
DNA: TGTGCCACCAGTGACCCCGGGACAGTAACCTACAATGAGCAGTTCTTC

V: TRBV6-1
size: .
D: .
J: TRBJ2-7
CDR3: CASSEKDGAYEQYF
DNA: TGTGCCAGCAGTGAAAAGGACGGAGCCTACGAGCAGTACTTC

V: TRBV27
size: .
D: TRBD1
J: TRBJ1-1
CDR3: CASSWKSTGRTEAFF
DNA: TGTGCCAGCAGTTGGAAATCGACAGGGAGGACTGAAGCTTTCTTT

V: TRBV28
size: .
D: .
J: TRBJ1-6
CDR3: CASSFRAGSGSPLHF
DNA: TGTGCCAGCAGCTTCCGTGCAGGGAGCGGGTCACCCCTCCACTTT

V: TRBV20-1
size: .
D: .
J: TRBJ2-1
CDR3: CSASSSASAHHNEQFF
DNA: TGCAGTGCTAGTTCGTCGGCTAGCGCCCACCACAATGAGCAGTTCTTC

V: TRBV5-4
size: .
D: TRBD2
J: TRBJ2-1
CDR3: CASSFSLAGGLEQFF
DNA: TGTGCCAGCAGCTTTTCTTTAGCGGGAGGATTAGAGCAGTTCTTC

V: TRBV6-5
size: medium-sized
D: TRBD1
J: TRBJ2-7
CDR3: CASSTGDRDYEQYF
DNA: TGTGCCAGCAGTACTGGGGACAGGGACTACGAGCAGTACTTC

V: TRBV6-5
size: .
D: .
J: TRBJ1-2
CDR3: CASSLTDYGYTF
DNA: TGTGCCAGCAGTTTGACGGATTATGGCTACACCTTC

V: TRBV7-2
size: .
D: .
J: TRBJ2-3
CDR3: CASSLGVGDKRYF
DNA: TGTGCCAGCAGCTTAGGCGTTGGGGACAAAAGATATTTT

V: TRBV12-3/TRBV12-4
size: few
D: .
J: TRBJ1-5
CDR3: CASSLWDNQPQHF
DNA: TGTGCCAGCAGTTTGTGGGATAATCAGCCCCAGCATTTT

V: TRBV3-1/TRBV3-2
size: few
D: .
J: TRBJ2-3
CDR3: CASSQPVYKDTQYF
DNA: TGTGCCAGCAGCCAACCCGTTTACAAGGATACGCAGTATTTT

V: TRBV28
size: .
D: .
J: TRBJ2-2
CDR3: CASTSLGTLNTGELFF
DNA: TGTGCCAGCACCTCTCTCGGGACACTGAACACCGGGGAGCTGTTTTTT

V: TRBV21-1
size: .
D: .
J: TRBJ1-1
CDR3: CASSPSQAKNTEAFF
DNA: TGTGCCAGCAGCCCAAGCCAGGCAAAAAACACTGAAGCTTTCTTT

V: TRBV4-3
size: few
D: TRBD1
J: TRBJ2-7
CDR3: CASSQASGQIYF
DNA: TGCGCCAGCAGCCAAGCCTCGGGACAGATTTACTTC

V: TRBV3-1/TRBV3-2
size: .
D: .
J: TRBJ1-2
CDR3: CASSHAQAGVRYGYTF
DNA: TGTGCCAGCAGTCACGCCCAGGCAGGGGTTCGCTATGGCTACACCTTC

V: TRBV11-3
size: .
D: .
J: TRBJ2-2
CDR3: CASSLSGGVGELFF
DNA: TGTGCCAGCAGCTTGTCAGGAGGAGTCGGGGAGCTGTTTTTT